This entry lists 21 T cell receptor beta chains sequenced from one sample in a study of technical replicates of blood from four donors. The repertoire was sequenced with immunoSEQ multiplex PCR; TCRdb's copy has only in-frame clones and lacks some. The top ten hold approximately 0.37% of the sample, which has roughly 79,000 clones, 85% to 95% seen once. The source material was T cells isolated from PBMCs. The receptor source for this set is a human donor in good health.

The chain recombines TRBV4-3 with TRBJ2-1; 10 nucleotides agree with TRBD2. Trimming removed 1 base from V and 6 bases from J; junction bases left unmatched: 12. Germline values: CDR1 LGHNA, CDR2 YSLEER. The length of the CDR3 is 18 residues. The CDR3 DNA reads as TGCGCCAGCAGCCAAGTTTATTCTAGGCTAGCGGGGGCCAATGAGCAGTTCTTC. It is translated as CASSQVYSRLAGANEQFF.

The gene calls are TRBV5-4 and TRBJ1-1, with no clear D. This CDR3 is 12 amino acids long. Germline values: CDR1 SGHNT, CDR2 YYREEE (reference sequence). The ends were cut back, 0 bases at V and 8 bases at J, with 8 bases in the middle. As DNA, the CDR3 is TGTGCCAGCAGCTTGGCCAGGCAGGAAGCTTTCTTT. Encoded protein: CASSLARQEAFF.

The chain is built from TRBV12-1 and TRBJ2-1; TRBD1 reflects the table's D call only, with no check against the DNA. TRBV12-1 is an annotated pseudogene. The CDR3 runs to 12 residues. The CDR3 bases are TGTGCCAGCAGTGGCCGTCACCGTGAGCAGTTCTTC. Translated, it gives CASSGRHREQFF.

V is TRBV7-2 and J is TRBJ2-3; D possibly corresponds to TRBD2 (6 bases). Germline CDR1 and CDR2: SGHTA and FQGNSA. V lost 1 base, J lost 2 bases, and 13 bases lay in between. The length of the CDR3 is 16 residues. The CDR3 reads CASSLEWRELTDTQYF. The DNA for the CDR3 is TGTGCCAGCAGCTTAGAATGGAGGGAGCTCACAGATACGCAGTATTTT.

The count of this clone is one. V and J are TRBV27 and TRBJ2-7, with D perhaps matching TRBD1 (6 bases). Trimming removed 5 bases at V and 3 bases at J, with 20 bases between. Germline lookup yields CDR1 MNHEY and CDR2 SMNVEV (reference sequence). The CDR3 has 16 residues. The DNA of the CDR3 is TGTGCCAGCAGTCCCAACGACAGGATAGTCATCTACGAGCAGTACTTC. It codes for CASSPNDRIVIYEQYF.

The chain couples TRBV2 to TRBJ2-7, with a tentative D call TRBD1 (7 bases). Trimming took 7 bases from V and 0 from J, leaving 16 bases between them. Germline values: CDR1 SNHLY, CDR2 FYNNEI. This CDR3 is built from 15 residues. In DNA form, the CDR3 reads TGTGCCAGCAAATACGCGCGGGACAGCTCCTACGAGCAGTACTTC. It encodes CASKYARDSSYEQYF.

The rearrangement links TRBV28 to TRBJ2-7, with TRBD2 matching over 8 bases. The CDR3 extends over 15 amino acids. V was pared by 7 bases and J by 4 bases, with 12 bases of the junction left unmatched. Germline lookup yields CDR1 MDHEN and CDR2 SYDVKM. CDR3 region: CASTNEGLGIYEQYF. CDR3 nucleotide sequence: TGTGCCAGCACCAATGAGGGACTAGGGATTTACGAGCAGTACTTC.

This clone was seen only once. The gene calls are TRBV10-2 and TRBJ2-7, with 8 nucleotides matching TRBD1. The CDR3 has 13 residues. Germline lookup yields CDR1 WSHSY and CDR2 SAAADI. The ends lost 7 bases at V and 7 bases at J; junction bases unmatched: 9. The CDR3 sequence: CASNGQGSGEQYF. CDR3 DNA sequence: TGCGCCAGCAATGGACAGGGTTCAGGGGAGCAGTACTTC.

The chain's CDR3 is CASSSRTSGRLETQYF. For the CDR3, the DNA is TGTGCCAGCAGCTCCCGGACTAGCGGGAGGTTAGAGACCCAGTACTTC. V gene TRBV9 combines with J gene TRBJ2-5; TRBD2 matches at 14 bases. The CDR3 loop spans 16 amino acids. Germline trimming cut 4 bases from V and 4 bases from J; bases unmatched to any gene: 6. Germline V gene data show CDR1 as SGDLS and CDR2 as YYNGEE.

The chain recombines TRBV7-9 with TRBJ2-1, with 14 bases aligning to TRBD2. V was clipped by 6 bases and J by 4 bases; unmatched bases: 11. This CDR3 spans 18 amino acids. CDR1 is SEHNR, CDR2 FQNEAQ, per germline (reference sequence). CDR3 amino acids: CASRGEGLAGESYNEQFF. As DNA, the CDR3 is TGTGCCAGCAGGGGGGAGGGACTAGCGGGGGAAAGTTACAATGAGCAGTTCTTC.

V gene TRBV4-3 combines with J gene TRBJ1-5; 9 bases fit TRBD1. CDR3 size: 16 residues. Germline-derived CDR1 and CDR2 are LGHNA and YSLEER. The trim removed 5 bases at V and 5 bases at J, leaving 10 bases unmatched. CDR3 nucleotide sequence: TGCGCCAGCAGCGCTGGGACAGGGAGCGGATATCAGCCCCAGCATTTT. As protein: CASSAGTGSGYQPQHF.

This chain joins TRBV5-6 and TRBJ1-5; D unresolved. V was shortened by 3 bases and J by 6 bases, with 10 bases between the two germline ends. Germline-derived CDR1 and CDR2 are SGHDT and YYEEEE. The CDR3 runs 13 residues. The CDR3 reads CASSWQEGQPQHF. The DNA for the CDR3 is TGTGCCAGCAGCTGGCAGGAAGGTCAGCCCCAGCATTTT.

The V call is TRBV15, the J call TRBJ2-3; TRBD2 matches at 8 bases. The CDR3 is 16 amino acids. V dropped 1 base and J dropped 1; count of bases not matched to a gene: 4. CDR1 is LNHNV and CDR2 is YYDKDF in the germline V gene (reference sequence). CDR3 DNA: TGTGCCACCAGCAGAGTCAGCGGGAGTGGCACAGATACGCAGTATTTT. Translation gives CATSRVSGSGTDTQYF.

V and J are TRBV4-1 and TRBJ2-5; D possibly corresponds to TRBD2 (5 bases). The CDR3 totals 15 residues. With 1 base removed from V and 2 bases from J, the gap between germline ends came to 11 bases. Looked up from germline, CDR1 is MGHRA and CDR2 is YSYEKL. In nucleotides, the CDR3 is TGCGCCAGCAGCCAAGGGATCCAGCGGCAAGAGACCCAGTACTTC. Its translation is CASSQGIQRQETQYF.

The chain recombines TRBV4-1 with TRBJ1-4; possibly TRBD1 for D (6 bases). The CDR3 sequence is 15 residues long. The ends were cut back, 3 bases at V and 2 bases at J, with 10 bases in the middle. Germline values: CDR1 MGHRA, CDR2 YSYEKL. The CDR3 bases are TGCGCCAGCAGCCAGGAAACAGGGACTAATGAAAAACTGTTTTTT. This codes for CASSQETGTNEKLFF.

This CDR3 is CASSPPGTDTQYF. CDR3 nucleotide sequence: TGTGCCAGCAGCCCTCCGGGGACAGATACGCAGTATTTT. This sequence joins TRBV5-6 and TRBJ2-3, with TRBD2 as a possible D gene (5 bases). The CDR3 runs to 13 residues. Trimming cost V 4 bases and J 3 bases, with 9 bases left between them. Germline loops: CDR1 SGHDT, CDR2 YYEEEE. Full variable domain (rest looked up from reference TRBV5-6 and TRBJ2-3): DAGVTQSPTHLIKTRGQQVTLRCSPKSGHDTVSWYQQALGQGPQFIFQYYEEEERQRGNFPDRFSGHQFPNYSSELNVNALLLGDSALYLCASSPPGTDTQYFGPGTRLTVL.

This chain connects TRBV11-3 to TRBJ2-3; no firm D call. V was pared by 2 bases and J by 0 bases, with 6 bases between. CDR1 and CDR2 from the germline V gene are SGHNT and YENEEA. The CDR3 has 14 residues. The CDR3 here is CASSLTASTDTQYF. The CDR3 coding sequence is TGTGCCAGCAGCTTAACAGCTAGCACAGATACGCAGTATTTT.

The V gene is TRBV6-5, the J gene TRBJ2-7; D possibly corresponds to TRBD2 (6 bases). Per the germline V gene, CDR1 is MNHEY and CDR2 is SVGAGI. Trimming removed 2 bases from V and 0 bases from J, with 14 bases in between. The CDR3 has 16 residues. The CDR3 DNA reads TGTGCCAGCAGTTACAGAATGGCGGGGAGCTCCTACGAGCAGTACTTC. Translated, it gives CASSYRMAGSSYEQYF.

This clone appeared a single time. One end of the junction varies from germline; a read error may be responsible. V and J are TRBV7-7 and TRBJ2-1, with TRBD2 identical over 10 bases. Germline loops: CDR1 SSHAT, CDR2 FNYEAQ (reference sequence). This CDR3 is built from 16 residues. The DNA for the CDR3 is TGTGCTAGCAGCTTAAACCAAGCGGGAGGGCCGAATGAGCAGTTCTTC. As protein: CASSLNQAGGPNEQFF.

V and J are TRBV4-3 and TRBJ2-1; 8 nucleotides line up with TRBD2. The CDR3 spans 13 residues. J was trimmed by 6 bases and V by 4 bases; bases with no gene match: 2. Germline loops: CDR1 LGHNA, CDR2 YSLEER. CDR3 region: CASSPSGRNEQFF. CDR3 DNA sequence: TGCGCCAGCAGCCCTAGCGGGCGCAATGAGCAGTTCTTC.

This clone occurred a few times. The chain links TRBV10-3 to TRBJ2-1, with 12 positions matching TRBD2. The CDR3 runs 17 residues. The junction had 9 bases not matched to a gene; V was cut back by 0 bases and J by 9 bases. Germline values: CDR1 ENHRY, CDR2 SYGVKD. The CDR3 here is CAISESKVLAGGGEQFF. The DNA of the CDR3 is TGTGCCATCAGTGAGTCGAAAGTACTAGCGGGAGGAGGTGAGCAGTTCTTC.